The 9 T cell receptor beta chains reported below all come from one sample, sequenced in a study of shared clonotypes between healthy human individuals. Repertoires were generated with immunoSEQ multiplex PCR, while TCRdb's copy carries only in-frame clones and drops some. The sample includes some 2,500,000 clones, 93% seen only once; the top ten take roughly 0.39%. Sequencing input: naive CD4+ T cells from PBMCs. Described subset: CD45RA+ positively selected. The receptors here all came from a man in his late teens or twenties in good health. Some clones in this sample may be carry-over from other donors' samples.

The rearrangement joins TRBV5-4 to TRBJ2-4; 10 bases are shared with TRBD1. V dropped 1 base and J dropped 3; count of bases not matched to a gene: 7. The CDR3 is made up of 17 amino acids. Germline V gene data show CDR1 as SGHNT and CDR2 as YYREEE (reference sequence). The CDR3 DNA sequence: TGTGCCAGCAGCTTGCTCAGGGGGACAGGGGACAAAAACATTCAGTACTTC. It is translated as CASSLLRGTGDKNIQYF.

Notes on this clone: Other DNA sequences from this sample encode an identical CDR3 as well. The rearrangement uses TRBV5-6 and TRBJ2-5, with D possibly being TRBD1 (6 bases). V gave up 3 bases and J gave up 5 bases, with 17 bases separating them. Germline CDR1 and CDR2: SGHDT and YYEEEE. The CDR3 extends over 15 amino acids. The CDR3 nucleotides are TGTGCCAGCAGCTCCACTGGACAGCCACAGGAGACCCAGTACTTC. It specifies CASSSTGQPQETQYF.

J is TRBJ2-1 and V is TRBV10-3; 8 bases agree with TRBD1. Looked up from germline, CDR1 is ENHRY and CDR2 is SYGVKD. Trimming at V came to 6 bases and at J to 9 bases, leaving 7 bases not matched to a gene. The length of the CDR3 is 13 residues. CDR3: CAISETGEVEQFF. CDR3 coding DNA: TGTGCCATCAGCGAGACAGGGGAGGTTGAGCAGTTCTTC.

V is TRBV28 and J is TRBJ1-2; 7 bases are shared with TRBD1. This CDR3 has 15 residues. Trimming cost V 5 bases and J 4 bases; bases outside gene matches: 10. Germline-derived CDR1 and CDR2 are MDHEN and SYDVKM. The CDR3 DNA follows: TGTGCCAGCAGTACGCCGGGACAGAGGGTCTATGGCTACACCTTC. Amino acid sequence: CASSTPGQRVYGYTF.

The CDR3 reads CASRGSSNEQFF. Written as DNA, the CDR3 is TGTGCCAGCAGGGGCAGCAGCAATGAGCAGTTCTTC. V usage is TRBV6-5 and J usage is TRBJ2-1; no reliable D call. Trimming left V 6 bases short and J 6 bases short, with 9 bases between. Germline V CDR1 and CDR2: MNHEY, SVGAGI. The CDR3 consists of 12 residues.

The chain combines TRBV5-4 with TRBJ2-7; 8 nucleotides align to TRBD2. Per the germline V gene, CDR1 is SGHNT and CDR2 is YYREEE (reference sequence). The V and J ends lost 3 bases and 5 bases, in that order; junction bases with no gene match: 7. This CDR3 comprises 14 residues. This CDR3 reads CASSSIAGLDEQYF. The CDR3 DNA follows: TGTGCCAGCAGCTCTATAGCGGGACTTGACGAGCAGTACTTC.

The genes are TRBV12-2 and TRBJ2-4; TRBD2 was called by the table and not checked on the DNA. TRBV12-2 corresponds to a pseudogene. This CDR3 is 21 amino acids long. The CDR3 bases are TGTGCAAGTCGCTTAGCGTCGTGGTTAGGGCTAGCGGGTTGGGAAGTGAACATTCAGTACTTC. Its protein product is CASRLASWLGLAGWEVNIQYF.

CDR3 DNA: TGCGCCAGCAGCTCAACCACAGGGGGGCCGCAGTATTTT. Protein: CASSSTTGGPQYF. The chain uses TRBV5-1 and TRBJ2-3; 8 nucleotides align to TRBD1. The CDR3 is 13 amino acids. V was pared by 3 bases and J by 10 bases, with 7 bases of the junction left unmatched. Germline lookup yields CDR1 SGHRS and CDR2 YFSETQ.

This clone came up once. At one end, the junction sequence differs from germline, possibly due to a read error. CDR3 residues: CGARPPGGYTF. DNA for the CDR3: TGCGGTGCCCGCCCCCCGGGAGGCTACACCTTC. V and J are TRBV20-1 and TRBJ1-2; D is undetermined. The CDR3 consists of 11 residues. Germline assignment: CDR1 DFQATT and CDR2 SNEGSKA (reference sequence).